This T cell receptor (beta chain) was documented in a study of cytomegalovirus exposure and HLA in healthy donors. It was with 60 Vbeta and 13 Jbeta primers that the PCR ran. Produced via immunoSEQ multiplex PCR; TCRdb's table is partial and in-frame only. This sample has under 200,000 clones, with 55% to 70% found just once. The sequence was collected from a woman aged 40 to 55 in good health and CMV-seropositive. The sample was PBMCs.

Here the CDR3 DNA reads TGTGCCAGCAGTTTAAACGGCGGACAGGGAATAGGGGGCTACACCTTC. Its protein is CASSLNGGQGIGGYTF. The chain combines TRBV27 with TRBJ1-2, with 8 bases aligning to TRBD1. Trimming removed 2 bases from V and 8 bases from J; junction bases left unmatched: 13. Germline-derived CDR1 and CDR2 are MNHEY and SMNVEV (reference sequence). The CDR3 is 16 residues long.